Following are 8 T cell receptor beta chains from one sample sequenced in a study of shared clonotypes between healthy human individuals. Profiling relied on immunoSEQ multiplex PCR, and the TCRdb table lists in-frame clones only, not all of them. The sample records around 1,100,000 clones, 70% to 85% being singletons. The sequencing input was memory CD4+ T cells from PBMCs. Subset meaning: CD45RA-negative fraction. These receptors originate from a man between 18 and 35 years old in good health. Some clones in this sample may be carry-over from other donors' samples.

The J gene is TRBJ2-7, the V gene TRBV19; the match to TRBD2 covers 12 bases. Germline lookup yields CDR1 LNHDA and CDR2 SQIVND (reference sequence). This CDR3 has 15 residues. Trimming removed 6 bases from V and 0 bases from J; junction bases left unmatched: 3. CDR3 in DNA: TGTGCCAGTAGAAGGACTAGCGGGAACTCCTACGAGCAGTACTTC. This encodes CASRRTSGNSYEQYF.

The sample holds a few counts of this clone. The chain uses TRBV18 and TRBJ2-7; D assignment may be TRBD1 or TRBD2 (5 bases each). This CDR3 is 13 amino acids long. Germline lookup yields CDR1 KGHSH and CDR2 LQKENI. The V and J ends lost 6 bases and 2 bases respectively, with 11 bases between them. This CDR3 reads CASSVGRAYEQYF. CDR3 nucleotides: TGTGCCAGCTCGGTGGGACGAGCCTACGAGCAGTACTTC.

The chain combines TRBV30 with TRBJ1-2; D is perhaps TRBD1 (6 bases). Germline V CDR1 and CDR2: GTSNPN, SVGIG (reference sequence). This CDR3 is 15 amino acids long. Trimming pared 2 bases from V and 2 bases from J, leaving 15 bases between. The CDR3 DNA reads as TGTGCCTGGAGTAGGGGGGCTGGTTTGAACTATGGCTACACCTTC. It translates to CAWSRGAGLNYGYTF.

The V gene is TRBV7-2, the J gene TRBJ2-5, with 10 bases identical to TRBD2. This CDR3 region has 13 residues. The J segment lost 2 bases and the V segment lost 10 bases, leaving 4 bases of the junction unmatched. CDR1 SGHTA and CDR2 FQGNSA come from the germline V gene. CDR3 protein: CAIAGGSQETQYF. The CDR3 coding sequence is TGTGCCATAGCGGGAGGCTCACAAGAGACCCAGTACTTC.

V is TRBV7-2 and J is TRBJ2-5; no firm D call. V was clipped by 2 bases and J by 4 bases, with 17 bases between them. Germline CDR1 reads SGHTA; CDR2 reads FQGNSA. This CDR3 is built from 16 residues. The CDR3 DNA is TGTGCCAGCAGCTTAACCGGTGCCCCCCCTCGAGAGACCCAGTACTTC. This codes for CASSLTGAPPRETQYF.

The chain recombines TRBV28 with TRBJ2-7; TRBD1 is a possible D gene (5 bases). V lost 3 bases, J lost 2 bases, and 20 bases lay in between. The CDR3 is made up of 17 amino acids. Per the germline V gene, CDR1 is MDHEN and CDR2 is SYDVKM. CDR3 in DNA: TGTGCCAGCAGTTTGATAAATACGCGCAGGGTCACCTACGAGCAGTACTTC. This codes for CASSLINTRRVTYEQYF.

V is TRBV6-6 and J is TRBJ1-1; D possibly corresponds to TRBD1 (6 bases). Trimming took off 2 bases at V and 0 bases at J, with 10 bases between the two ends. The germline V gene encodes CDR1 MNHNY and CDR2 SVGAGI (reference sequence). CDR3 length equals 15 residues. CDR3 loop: CASSYSRTVNTEAFF. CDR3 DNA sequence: TGTGCCAGCAGTTACAGTCGGACAGTGAACACTGAAGCTTTCTTT.

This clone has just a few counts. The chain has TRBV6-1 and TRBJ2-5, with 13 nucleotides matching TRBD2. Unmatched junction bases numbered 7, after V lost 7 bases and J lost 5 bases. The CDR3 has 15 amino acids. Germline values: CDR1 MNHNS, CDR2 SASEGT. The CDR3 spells CASTPGLAGRETQYF. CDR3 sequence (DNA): TGTGCCAGCACCCCGGGACTAGCGGGAAGGGAGACCCAGTACTTC.